This T cell receptor beta chain was recovered during a study of shared clonotypes between healthy human individuals (dated by TCRdb to between 2020 and 2021). At the level of the whole study: Three men and a couple of women, aged 18 to 49 years, made up the cohort. Leukapheresis yielded between about 0.85 and 9 billion PBMCs per donor. To estimate repertoire size and how much clonotypes are shared between individuals, the study performed deep sequencing of blood TCR repertoires from five healthy adults. For each donor, CD4 naive and CD4 memory were each run on three plates, CD8 naive on two plates, and CD8 memory on one plate. To increase sequencing depth and limit assay-specific biases, TCR repertoire library preparation and sequencing were carried out by different laboratories using diverse techniques. Findings and caveats that apply to the study as a whole: Pairwise subsampling indicated that sequencing depth was expected to affect the degree of clonotype sharing among donors. Sharing across several donors was observed for 4.5% to 6.5% of naive CD4, around 3.5% of naive CD8, over 2% of memory CD4, and roughly 0.43% of memory CD8 clonotypes. Only blood was sampled, and tissue TCR repertoires likely differ from those in blood. Incomplete sequencing was indicated by rarefaction of sorted-subset datasets, despite the large sequencing depth. The small number of donors limited the genetic and exposure-history diversity represented. Estimated clonotype richness was generally larger for naive than for memory subsets. Clonotypes shared by all four sorted-subset donors showed higher generation probabilities than non-shared clonotypes.

Donors were healthy HIV-negative adults with no recently reported acute infections or vaccinations. All donors were Caucasian adults living in Nashville, Tennessee, USA. CD4+ T cells were enriched by magnetic negative selection, after which naive cells were positively selected on CD45RA and the negative fraction was taken as the memory subset. After blood collection by leukapheresis, PBMCs were isolated using Ficoll-Histopaque density gradient centrifugation and then cryopreserved in the vapor phase of liquid nitrogen. Analytical flow cytometry was used to check the purity and quantity of each magnetically sorted T cell population. From each sorted fraction, genomic DNA was isolated and quantified by UV absorbance on a Nanodrop 2000c. The germline V gene supplies CDR1 SGHRS and CDR2 YFSETQ. Reading from cysteine to phenylalanine, the CDR3 counts 13 amino acids. Just CDR3 DNA is preserved here, 39 bases in frame from base 1. V drops 2 bases and J drops 8 bases, leaving 10 bases in between.

Points on this clone: Its antigen target is currently unknown. The sample holds no much larger clone one base away, and base qualities are not on file.

TCR CDR3 regions were amplified from genomic DNA by multiplex PCR using the deep immunoSEQ assay. Genomic DNA extracted from each cell subset was distributed evenly over all wells of several immunoSEQ 96-well plates, and each plate served as one replicate. For sorted subsets, each replicate PCR was loaded with approximately 0.2 ug genomic DNA, equivalent to approximately 33,000 T cell genomes. Purified libraries were quantified with a Qubit 3.0 fluorometer, sized on a Bioanalyzer 2100, and re-quantified with the KAPA Library Quantification kit. Each immunoSEQ 96-well plate was sequenced on its own single-read 150-cycle Illumina NextSeq 550 flow cell. In the authors' own workflow: Because only junctional sequences without quality scores were contained in the immunoSEQ output, filtering matching that applied to full-length reads could not be performed. To assign V/J genes and CDR3, sequences were annotated using PyIR, a Python wrapper for IgBLAST v1.9, with IMGT germline references. Any read was removed if the V/J assignment was weak (E-value above 1e-6), the CDR3 was missing, or the read contained stop codons, out-of-frame junctions, or ambiguous translated residues. A V3J clonotype was defined by an identical inferred V gene, J gene, and CDR3 amino acid sequence. The percentage overlap between two repertoires was calculated by dividing the number of shared unique clonotypes by the size of the smaller repertoire. Repertoire richness was assessed with RTK rarefaction, the Chao1 estimator, and Recon v2.1 estimates of unobserved clonotypes. Generation probabilities for all TCRbeta clonotypes obtained by the gDNA method from a handful of donors were computed using OLGA. This immuneACCESS table, as held by TCRdb, lists in-frame sequences with V and J called but not all clones. Of the missing ones, under half trace to an unresolved V gene in checked studies; the others have no known cause. Clone size and V and J calls were adopted from that table, with D and trimming inferred from the DNA. This sample gives a few million clones in total; just over 90% of them show up just once. The ten largest clones add up to 0.13% to 0.15% of the sample.

The sequence links TRBV5-1 to TRBJ1-4; the D gene cannot be named for sure. This clonotype was obtained from a man aged 18-30 years in good health. The sequenced sample consisted of naive CD4+ T cells sorted from blood. This sample's cell subset or site label indicates: CD45RA+ positively selected. The nucleotide sequence is TGCGCCAGCAGCTTCGGGTGGAGAGAAAAACTGTTTTTT. It codes for CASSFGWREKLFF.